This T cell receptor beta chain derives from a study of cytomegalovirus exposure and HLA in healthy donors listed by TCRdb under 2017. In the study overall: In an earlier analysis of under 750 of the donors, around 290 Gb of sequence data and about 110 million unique TCR beta sequences from roughly 190 million T cells were reported. An early release covering roughly 640 HLA-typed donors comprised approximately 300 gigabases of sequencing data and around 86 million unique TCR sequences. Of the roughly 430 genotyped donors, 65% to 90% fell in the genetic ancestry cluster associated with self-reported Caucasian donors. Among several hundred genotyped donors of the cohort, an average of approximately 200,000 unique TCR beta nucleotide sequences was sequenced per donor, of which 15% to 20% were non-productive. The T cell repertoires of some 700 subjects were profiled by immunosequencing and related to cytomegalovirus serostatus. In an earlier analysis of 587 of the donors, high-throughput TCR beta sequencing was used to judge whether each TCR beta V gene segment behaved as functional or pseudogenic. The study was designed to test whether signatures of past pathogen exposure could be identified by cataloging public T cell receptors. Rather than using new phenotypic data, the later analysis identified candidate immune exposures from TCR beta sequences and from how often those sequences occurred across donors. A later genetic analysis took genome-wide SNP genotypes for about three fifths of the 666 donors and used that subset as a discovery cohort. Donor age, sex, ethnicity and CMV serostatus were collected together with the repertoire data. A later analysis re-analyzed previously published TCR beta repertoires from approximately 700 donors and added high-resolution HLA genotyping to study TCR occurrence patterns. All discovery cohort repertoires had been generated on a single sequencing platform. HLA typing covered class I and class II loci at four-digit resolution. Because of strong linkage in the cohort, five DR-DQ haplotypes were treated as single units for association and clustering. Besides the first cohort of roughly 660 subjects, a separate validation cohort made up of roughly 130 different subjects was used. To predict cytomegalovirus infection status, the study combined high-throughput TCR immunosequencing, statistical association of individual TCRs with disease status, and machine learning. The number of typed donors differed by locus: about 620-640 for A, B, C, DRB1 and DQB1; approximately 530 for DQA1; about 600 for DPA1; and around 490 for DPB1. Results the study describes overall, beyond this receptor: Most CMV-associated TCR beta chains appeared to be HLA-restricted in a later analysis, and the HLA associations seemed to be driven largely by CMV exposure. In vitro tests confirmed that three of the cytomegalovirus-associated TCR beta chains recognize cytomegalovirus antigens. In a later analysis, TCR association rates were found to vary across HLA loci, with the most associated TCRs seen for DRB1 alleles and the fewest for HLA-C alleles. A later analysis reported that several top co-occurrence clusters appeared linked to parvovirus B19, influenza, CMV and Epstein-Barr virus. At a false discovery rate of 0.05, a later analysis linked 16,000 or so TCR beta sequences to specific HLA alleles. When HLA alleles, especially DR and DQ, strongly co-occurred, attributing TCR associations to individual alleles was difficult. An earlier analysis of 450 to 750 of the donors showed that most TCR beta V segments appeared in productive rearrangements either about 87% or about 30% of the time, which broadly matched IMGT annotations. A group of highly shared sequence variants was considered likely to be a technical artifact of the sequencing pipeline. The study listed approximately 160 TCR beta chains as associated with cytomegalovirus. The classifier was reported to diagnose cytomegalovirus status with high specificity and sensitivity in both the original and validation cohorts. Most TCR sequences were observed very rarely across donors, whereas some public TCRs were present in many individuals. In a later analysis, HLA-associated TCR beta chains were found to be more clonally expanded and to have lower generation probabilities than equally common non-associated chains. The only immune exposure information available for the cohort was CMV serostatus. Sequencing depth was assumed to be roughly uniform across donors in the presence/absence analyses, though that assumption may not hold. Only TCR beta chains were sequenced in this cohort, and the absence of alpha or paired-chain data limited detectable features. Correlated functional status among segregating V segments might reflect linkage disequilibrium, but an unknown experimental factor could not be ruled out. A further reported finding was that TCR beta sequences accurately predicted the HLA-A and HLA-B alleles for most subjects in the first cohort. A later genetic analysis associated a missense DCLRE1C variant with V-gene and J-gene trimming of TCR beta chains, and an independent cohort replicated the association. The earlier analysis of around 600 of the donors excluded some 15 rarely observed V segments, including chromosome 9 orphons, because counts were too low. It was suggested by the authors that the approach could potentially be generalized to other disease states and immunological phenotypes. HLA typing was unavailable for some donors at each locus, so association tests used only the typed subset. In a later genetic analysis, fewer N-insertions in productive TCRs were reported among donors in an Asian-associated ancestry cluster than the roughly 670-donor mean.

With respect to this clone: No cognate antigen has been identified for it. Base quality data are lacking; no much larger clone is found one base away.

Libraries were prepared through the immunoSEQ multiplex PCR assay. A mixture of 60 forward primers for TCR Vbeta segments and 13 reverse primers for TCR Jbeta segments was used in the multiplex PCR. A multiplex PCR assay on genomic DNA amplified the CDR3 region of rearranged TCR beta genes. The Illumina HiSeq System was used to sequence the amplified TCR beta libraries as 87-base-pair reads. In the authors' own workflow: In a later analysis, 80 million or so unique TCR beta chains were counted across the roughly 670 repertoires, and around 10 million of these chains were shared by at least two donors. To remove PCR and sequencing errors, raw reads were error-corrected and collapsed into unique sequences using a nearest-neighbor algorithm that merged closely related sequences. Alignment of CDR3 sequences to IMGT reference sequences was used to assign V, D and J gene segments. For a sequence to be retained, a match of at least six nucleotides was required to both a V gene segment and a J gene segment. A rearrangement was called productive if the CDR3 had no stop codons and remained in frame with V and J, and every other rearrangement was called non-productive. CDR3 was defined according to IMGT convention as the region running from the second conserved V-encoded cysteine to the conserved J-encoded phenylalanine. In an earlier analysis of roughly 580 of the donors, sequences lacking an unambiguous match to a single V gene segment were excluded. In an earlier analysis of roughly 600 of the donors, a V segment was called functional when productive rearrangements were above 56.7%, and segregating when the standard deviation between donors exceeded 5%. To diagnose cytomegalovirus status from the catalog of TCR beta chain sequences, a statistical classification framework was built. V and J gene assignment, in a later analysis, came from comparing TCR nucleotide sequences with IMGT/GENE-DB human TR gene sequences. In a later analysis, CDR3 sequences and most-parsimonious VDJ recombination scenarios were assigned using the TCRdist pipeline. In a later analysis, each TCR beta chain was defined by its CDR3 amino acid sequence together with its V-gene family, and reads lacking a unique V-gene family were excluded. In a later analysis, 500 to 650 highly shared, low-generation-probability nucleotide sequences were removed to address suspected cross-contamination and a sequencing artifact. In a later analysis, a clonal expansion index for each public chain was calculated from normalized within-repertoire ranks of inferred template counts. In a later analysis, generation probabilities were computed using a VDJ recombination model fitted to out-of-frame rearrangements, and the results were checked against IGoR. In a later analysis, TCR-TCR, TCR-HLA and TCR-CMV co-occurrence was scored with hypergeometric tests, and a repertoire-size bias correction was applied to TCR pairs. To estimate false discovery rates, a later analysis permuted the HLA or CMV assignments 20 times. In a later analysis, co-occurring TCRs were grouped using DBSCAN, with TCRdist sequence similarity added in when clustering inside HLA-allele-positive subsets. Co-occurrence clustering excluded repertoires with fewer than 30,000 or more than 120,000 public chains, plus five with anomalous nucleotide sharing. As stored in TCRdb, this immuneACCESS dataset retains in-frame rearrangements with V and J assigned. A fraction of the clones does not appear; measured against another copy, unresolved V genes explain less than half of the discrepancy, and the remainder lacks a known reason. The V and J calls and clone size were taken over from that table, and D and trimming were inferred from the DNA. This sample is represented by some 150,000 clones; about 82% of them were singletons. The top ten constitute 7% of the sample.

The cohort comprised 666 healthy bone marrow donors. At the time of sampling, all cohort members were nominally healthy, though unrecorded immune exposures were likely present. The donor was CMV seropositive and belonged to the group of 250 to 300 seropositive cohort members. A peripheral blood sample was provided by each donor, and peripheral blood mononuclear cells were used for TCR beta sequencing. Genomic DNA extraction from the blood cell samples was performed with the Qiagen DNeasy Blood Extraction Kit. The receptor's source is a woman aged 25 to 39 in good health and CMV-seropositive. The sequenced material came from PBMCs.

The DNA sequence follows: TGTGCCAGCAGCTTAGCGGCCGGACAGGGAAATTCACCCCTCCACTTT. Its product reads: CASSLAAGQGNSPLHF. The rearrangement combines TRBV7-6 with TRBJ1-6; TRBD1 agrees with 8 junctional bases. Including the terminal cysteine and phenylalanine, the CDR3 comprises 16 residues. Here the CDR3 DNA is all that survives: 48 bases in frame from base 1. The germline V gene encodes CDR1 SGHVS and CDR2 FNYEAQ. V ends up 0 bases short and J 7 bases short, with an unmatched junction base count of 5.